This T cell receptor beta chain was retrieved from a study of beta chain features in type 1 diabetes. Every isolated RNA sample was fully reverse transcribed, so sequencing captured expressed TCRB transcripts. Assay: immunoSEQ multiplex PCR; the TCRdb copy retains only in-frame clones and omits some. The top ten clones hold about 0.015% of a sample with around 300,000 clones, 9.5% to 11% of them seen once. Study-level results: Among patients, naive, central memory and Treg TCRB repertoires appeared more similar than among healthy donors. There were fewer insertions and more deletions at the VDJ junctions of type 1 diabetes patients.

On this clone: Its antigen is undetermined.

Sorting based on CD45RO/CCR7/CD25/CD127/CD95/CD27 separated CD4+ naive, central memory, regulatory and stem cell-like memory cells. Purity exceeded 98% in all sorted populations. The CDR3 runs to 15 residues. Germline V lookup: CDR1 KGHSH, CDR2 LQKENI. V was clipped by 3 bases and J by 3 bases, with 15 bases between them. The sequence was obtained from a woman in her 30s in good health. The chain employs TRBV18 and TRBJ2-7; weak D call: TRBD2 (6 bases). Sample: naive CD4+ T cells from blood. CDR3 region: CASSPRGVRGYEQYF. In DNA form, the CDR3 reads TGTGCCAGCTCACCCCGCGGGGTTCGGGGCTACGAGCAGTACTTC.